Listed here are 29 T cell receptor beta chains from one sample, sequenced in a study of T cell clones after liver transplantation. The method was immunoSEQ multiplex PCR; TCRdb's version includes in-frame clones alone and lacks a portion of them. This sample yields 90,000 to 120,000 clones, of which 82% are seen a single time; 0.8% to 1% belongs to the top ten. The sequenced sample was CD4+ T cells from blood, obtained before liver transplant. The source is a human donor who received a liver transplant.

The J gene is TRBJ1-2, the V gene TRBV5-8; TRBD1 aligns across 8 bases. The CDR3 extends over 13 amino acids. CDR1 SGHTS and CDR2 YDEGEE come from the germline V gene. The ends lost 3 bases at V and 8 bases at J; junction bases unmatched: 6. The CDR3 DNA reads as TGTGCCAGCAGCTCTCAGGGGGCGATGGGCTACACCTTC. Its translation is CASSSQGAMGYTF.

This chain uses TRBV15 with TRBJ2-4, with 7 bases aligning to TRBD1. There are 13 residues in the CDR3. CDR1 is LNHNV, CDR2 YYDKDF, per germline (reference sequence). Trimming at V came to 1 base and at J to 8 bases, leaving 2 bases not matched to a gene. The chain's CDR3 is CATSRVQGYIQYF. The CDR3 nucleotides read TGTGCCACCAGCAGAGTACAGGGGTACATTCAGTACTTC.

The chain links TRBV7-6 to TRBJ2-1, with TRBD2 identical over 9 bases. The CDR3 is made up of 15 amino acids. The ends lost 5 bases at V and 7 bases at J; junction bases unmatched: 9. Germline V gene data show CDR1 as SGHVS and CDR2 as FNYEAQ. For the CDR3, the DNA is TGTGCCAGCAGCCTACGCGGGGGGGCGAGAAATGAGCAGTTCTTC. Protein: CASSLRGGARNEQFF.

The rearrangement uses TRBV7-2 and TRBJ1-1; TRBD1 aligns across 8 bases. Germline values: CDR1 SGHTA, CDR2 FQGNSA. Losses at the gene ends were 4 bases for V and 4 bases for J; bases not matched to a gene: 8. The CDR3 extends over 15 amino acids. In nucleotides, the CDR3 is TGTGCCAGCAGCTACCCCAGGGGGCGAGGCACTGAAGCTTTCTTT. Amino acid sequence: CASSYPRGRGTEAFF. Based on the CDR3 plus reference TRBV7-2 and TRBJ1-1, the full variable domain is GAGVSQSPSNKVTEKGKDVELRCDPISGHTALYWYRQSLGQGLEFLIYFQGNSAPDKSGLPSDRFSAERTGGSVSTLTIQRTQQEDSAVYLCASSYPRGRGTEAFFGQGTRLTVV.

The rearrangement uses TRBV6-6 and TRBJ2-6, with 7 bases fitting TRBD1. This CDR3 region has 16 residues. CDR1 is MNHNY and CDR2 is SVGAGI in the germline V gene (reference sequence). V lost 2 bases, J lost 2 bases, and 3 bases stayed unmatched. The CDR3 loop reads CASSYPTGAGANVLTF. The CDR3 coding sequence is TGTGCCAGCAGTTACCCCACAGGGGCTGGGGCCAACGTCCTGACTTTC.

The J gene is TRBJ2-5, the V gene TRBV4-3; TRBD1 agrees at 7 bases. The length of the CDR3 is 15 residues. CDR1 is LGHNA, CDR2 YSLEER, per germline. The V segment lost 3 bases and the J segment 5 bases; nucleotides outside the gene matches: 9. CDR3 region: CASSHAGQVHETQYF. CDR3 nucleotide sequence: TGCGCCAGCAGCCACGCCGGACAGGTCCACGAGACCCAGTACTTC.

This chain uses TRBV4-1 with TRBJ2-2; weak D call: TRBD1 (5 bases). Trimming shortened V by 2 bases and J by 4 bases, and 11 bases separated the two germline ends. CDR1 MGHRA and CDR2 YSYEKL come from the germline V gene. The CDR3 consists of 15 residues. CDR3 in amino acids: CASSQIGASTGELFF. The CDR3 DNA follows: TGCGCCAGCAGCCAAATTGGGGCTAGCACCGGGGAGCTGTTTTTT.

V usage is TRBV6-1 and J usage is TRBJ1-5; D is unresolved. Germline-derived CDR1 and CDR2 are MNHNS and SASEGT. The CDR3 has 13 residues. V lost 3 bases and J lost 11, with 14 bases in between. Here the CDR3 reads CASSDGGRGSQHF. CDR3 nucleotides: TGTGCCAGCAGTGACGGCGGCAGAGGGTCCCAGCATTTT.

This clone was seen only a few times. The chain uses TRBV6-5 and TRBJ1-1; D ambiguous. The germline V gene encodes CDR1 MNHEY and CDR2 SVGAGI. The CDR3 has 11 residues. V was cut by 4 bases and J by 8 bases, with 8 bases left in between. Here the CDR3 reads CASSSAIEAFF. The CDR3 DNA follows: TGTGCCAGCAGTTCCGCGATAGAAGCTTTCTTT.

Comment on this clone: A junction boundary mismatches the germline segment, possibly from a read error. CDR3 residues: CASSLDLSRIF. CDR3 bases: TGTGCCAGCAGCTTGGACCTATCCCGGATTTTT. The chain links TRBV5-8 to TRBJ2-2, with no clear D. Germline-derived CDR1 and CDR2 are SGHTS and YDEGEE. The CDR3 spans 11 residues.

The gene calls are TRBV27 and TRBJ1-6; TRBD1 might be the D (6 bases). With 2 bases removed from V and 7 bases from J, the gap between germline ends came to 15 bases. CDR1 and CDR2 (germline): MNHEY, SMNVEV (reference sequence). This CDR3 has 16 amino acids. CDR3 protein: CASSLGEGVGNSPLHF. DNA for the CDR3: TGTGCCAGCAGTTTAGGGGAGGGGGTCGGGAATTCACCCCTCCACTTT.

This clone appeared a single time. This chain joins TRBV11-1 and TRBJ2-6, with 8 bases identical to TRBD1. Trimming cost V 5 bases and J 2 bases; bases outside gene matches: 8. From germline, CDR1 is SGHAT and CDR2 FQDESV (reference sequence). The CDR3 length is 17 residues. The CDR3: CASSPGQGLPGANVLTF. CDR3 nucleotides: TGTGCCAGCAGCCCTGGACAGGGTTTGCCTGGGGCCAACGTCCTGACTTTC.

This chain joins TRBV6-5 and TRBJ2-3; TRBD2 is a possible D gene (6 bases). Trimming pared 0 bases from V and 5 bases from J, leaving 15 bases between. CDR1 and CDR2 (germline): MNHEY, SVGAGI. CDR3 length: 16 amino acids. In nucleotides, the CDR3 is TGTGCCAGCAGTTACTCCCCCGGGGGTGGGGGAGATACGCAGTATTTT. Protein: CASSYSPGGGGDTQYF.

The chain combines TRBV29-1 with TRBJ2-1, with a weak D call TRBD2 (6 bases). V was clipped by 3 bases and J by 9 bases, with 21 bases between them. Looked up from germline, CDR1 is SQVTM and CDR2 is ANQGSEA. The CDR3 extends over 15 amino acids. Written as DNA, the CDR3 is TGCAGCGTTGATACGACTAGAAGTCTTGGTAGTGAGCAGTTCTTC. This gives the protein CSVDTTRSLGSEQFF.

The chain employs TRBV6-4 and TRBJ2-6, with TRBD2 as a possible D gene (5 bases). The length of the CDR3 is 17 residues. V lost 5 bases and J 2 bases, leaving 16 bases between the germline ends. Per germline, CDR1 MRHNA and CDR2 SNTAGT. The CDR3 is CASSLEAAITGANVLTF. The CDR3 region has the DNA TGTGCCAGCAGTTTGGAGGCAGCCATCACTGGGGCCAACGTCCTGACTTTC.

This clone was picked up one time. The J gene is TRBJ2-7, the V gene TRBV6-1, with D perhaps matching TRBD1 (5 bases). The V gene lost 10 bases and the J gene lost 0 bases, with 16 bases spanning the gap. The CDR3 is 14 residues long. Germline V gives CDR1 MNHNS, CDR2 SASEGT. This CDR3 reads CAIFQGSRSYEQYF. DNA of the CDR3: TGTGCCATTTTCCAGGGATCGCGCTCCTACGAGCAGTACTTC.

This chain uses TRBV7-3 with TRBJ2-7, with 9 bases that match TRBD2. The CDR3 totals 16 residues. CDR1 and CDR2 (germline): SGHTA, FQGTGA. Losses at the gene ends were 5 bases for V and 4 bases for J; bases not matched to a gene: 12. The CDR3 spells CASSALGGLASYEQYF. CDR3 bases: TGTGCCAGCAGCGCCCTGGGCGGACTAGCGAGTTACGAGCAGTACTTC.

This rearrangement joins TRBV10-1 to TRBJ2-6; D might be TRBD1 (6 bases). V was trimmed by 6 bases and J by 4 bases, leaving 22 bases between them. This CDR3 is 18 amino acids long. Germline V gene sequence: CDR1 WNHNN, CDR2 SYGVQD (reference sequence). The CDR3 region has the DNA TGCGCCAGCAGACACCCCCGGGACAACGCGCTCGGGGCCAACGTCCTGACTTTC. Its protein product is CASRHPRDNALGANVLTF.

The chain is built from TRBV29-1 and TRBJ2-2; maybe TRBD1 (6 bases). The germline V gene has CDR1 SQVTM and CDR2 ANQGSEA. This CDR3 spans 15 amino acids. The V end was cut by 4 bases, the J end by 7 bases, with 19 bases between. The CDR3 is CSVAPLGGEGGELFF. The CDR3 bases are TGCAGCGTTGCACCACTAGGGGGTGAGGGCGGGGAGCTGTTTTTT.

The CDR3 bases are TGCGCCAGCAGCCTTCCCTCAGGGGCGCAGACAGATACGCAGTATTTT. Encoded protein: CASSLPSGAQTDTQYF. This sequence joins TRBV5-1 and TRBJ2-3, with D possibly TRBD1 on 6 matching bases. The V gene's germline CDR1 is SGHRS and CDR2 YFSETQ. CDR3 size: 16 residues. The germline V and J ends were trimmed by 4 bases and 3 bases, with 18 bases remaining between them. Based on the CDR3 plus reference TRBV5-1 and TRBJ2-3, the full variable domain is KAGVTQTPRYLIKTRGQQVTLSCSPISGHRSVSWYQQTPGQGLQFLFEYFSETQRNKGNFPGRFSGRQFSNSRSEMNVSTLELGDSALYLCASSLPSGAQTDTQYFGPGTRLTVL.

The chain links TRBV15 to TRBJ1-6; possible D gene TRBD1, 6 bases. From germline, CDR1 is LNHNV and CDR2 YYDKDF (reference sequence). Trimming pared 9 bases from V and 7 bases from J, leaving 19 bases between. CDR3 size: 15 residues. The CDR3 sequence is CATQRLDSDNSPLHF. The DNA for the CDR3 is TGTGCCACGCAGAGATTGGACAGTGACAATTCACCCCTCCACTTT.

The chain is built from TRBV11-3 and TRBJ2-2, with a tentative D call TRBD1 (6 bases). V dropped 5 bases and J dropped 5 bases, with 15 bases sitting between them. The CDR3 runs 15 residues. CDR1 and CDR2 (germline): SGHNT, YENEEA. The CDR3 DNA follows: TGTGCCAGCAGCCCCCAGGGGACCAAAACCGGGGAGCTGTTTTTT. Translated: CASSPQGTKTGELFF.

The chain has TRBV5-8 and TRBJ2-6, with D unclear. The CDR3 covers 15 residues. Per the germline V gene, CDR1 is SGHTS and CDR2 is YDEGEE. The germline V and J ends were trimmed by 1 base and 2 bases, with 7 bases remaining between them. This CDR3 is CASSLHNPGANVLTF. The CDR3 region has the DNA TGTGCCAGCAGCTTGCACAACCCTGGGGCCAACGTCCTGACTTTC.

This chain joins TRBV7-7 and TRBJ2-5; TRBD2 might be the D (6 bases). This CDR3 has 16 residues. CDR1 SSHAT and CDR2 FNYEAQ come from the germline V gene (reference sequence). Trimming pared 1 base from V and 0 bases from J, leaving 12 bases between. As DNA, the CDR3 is TGTGCCAGCAGCTTAGATGGAGGGTCCCACCAAGAGACCCAGTACTTC. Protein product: CASSLDGGSHQETQYF.

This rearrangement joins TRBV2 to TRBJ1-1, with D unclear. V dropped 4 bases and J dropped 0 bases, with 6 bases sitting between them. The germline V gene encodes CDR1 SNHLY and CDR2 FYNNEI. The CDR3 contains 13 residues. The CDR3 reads CASSAGMNTEAFF. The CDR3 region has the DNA TGTGCCAGCAGTGCGGGAATGAACACTGAAGCTTTCTTT.

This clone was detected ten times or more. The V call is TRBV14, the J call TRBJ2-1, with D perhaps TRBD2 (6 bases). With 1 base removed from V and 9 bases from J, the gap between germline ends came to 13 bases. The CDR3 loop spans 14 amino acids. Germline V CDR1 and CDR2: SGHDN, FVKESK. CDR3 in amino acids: CASSQVYGSGEQFF. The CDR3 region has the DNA TGTGCCAGCAGCCAAGTATACGGGAGCGGTGAGCAGTTCTTC.

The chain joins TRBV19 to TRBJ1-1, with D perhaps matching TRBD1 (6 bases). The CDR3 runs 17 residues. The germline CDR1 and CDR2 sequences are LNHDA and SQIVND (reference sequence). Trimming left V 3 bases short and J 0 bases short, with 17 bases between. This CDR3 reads CASSMEARGGMNTEAFF. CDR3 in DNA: TGTGCCAGTAGTATGGAGGCCAGGGGAGGCATGAACACTGAAGCTTTCTTT.

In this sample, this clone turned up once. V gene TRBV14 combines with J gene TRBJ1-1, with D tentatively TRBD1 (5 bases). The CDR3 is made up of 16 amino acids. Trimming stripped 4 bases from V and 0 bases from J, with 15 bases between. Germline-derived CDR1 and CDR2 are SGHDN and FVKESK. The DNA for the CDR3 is TGTGCCAGCAGCCCTCCACAGGAGGGATTGAACACTGAAGCTTTCTTT. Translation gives CASSPPQEGLNTEAFF.

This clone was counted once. CDR3 protein: CASRPGTPGPDSNQPQHF. The DNA of the CDR3 is TGTGCCAGCAGGCCCGGGACCCCCGGACCGGATAGCAATCAGCCCCAGCATTTT. V usage is TRBV2 and J usage is TRBJ1-5; possible D gene TRBD1, 5 bases. V was cut by 6 bases and J by 0 bases, with 21 bases left in between. The germline CDR1 and CDR2 sequences are SNHLY and FYNNEI. The CDR3 sequence is 18 residues long.